Listed below are T cell receptor beta chains from one sample, sequenced in a study of Graves' ophthalmopathy and Graves' hyperthyroidism. From the multiplex PCR reads, TCRdb called clonotypes with MiXCR, one entry per CDR3 protein. The sample includes roughly 420,000 distinct CDR3 sequences, roughly 21% seen only once; the top ten take around 3.1%. Sequencing used peripheral blood. These receptors all stem from a woman aged 18-29 years with stable Graves' hyperthyroidism. Each CDR3 is given without its conserved first and last residue. The order of the fields is CDR3 protein, V gene, CDR3 length.

cdr3_aa: ASSYTTNRTGPYEQY
v_call: TRBV6-2/TRBV6-3
cdr3_length: 15

cdr3_aa: ASSQFRDQPQH
v_call: TRBV4-3
cdr3_length: 11

cdr3_aa: ASSAKENTEAF
v_call: TRBV6-1
cdr3_length: 11

cdr3_aa: ASSRDRGRMNTEAF
v_call: TRBV18
cdr3_length: 14

cdr3_aa: ATTFGGVIKETQY
v_call: TRBV24-1
cdr3_length: 13

cdr3_aa: ASRPGTGDLSGANVLT
v_call: TRBV12-3/TRBV12-4
cdr3_length: 16

cdr3_aa: ASSRGPSYNSPLH
v_call: TRBV12-3/TRBV12-4
cdr3_length: 13

cdr3_aa: ASSLAIAGLAGEQY
v_call: TRBV7-2
cdr3_length: 14

cdr3_aa: ASSLARWNTEAF
v_call: TRBV28
cdr3_length: 12

cdr3_aa: ASSQPGLAGRSNTGELF
v_call: TRBV6-1
cdr3_length: 17

cdr3_aa: ASSFPGGHTEAF
v_call: TRBV11-2
cdr3_length: 12

cdr3_aa: AWSNGGYEQY
v_call: TRBV30
cdr3_length: 10

cdr3_aa: ASSDRTAYEQY
v_call: TRBV19
cdr3_length: 11

cdr3_aa: ASTPGDSPTEAF
v_call: TRBV28
cdr3_length: 12

cdr3_aa: AIPTTGSHYGYT
v_call: TRBV28
cdr3_length: 12

cdr3_aa: ASSHGGAAKTQY
v_call: TRBV3-1
cdr3_length: 12

cdr3_aa: ASSEIVAGTTYEQY
v_call: TRBV25-1
cdr3_length: 14

cdr3_aa: ASSSPEGAGLAGAVLGEQY
v_call: TRBV7-1
cdr3_length: 19

cdr3_aa: SVARGAQNEQY
v_call: TRBV29-1
cdr3_length: 11

cdr3_aa: ASSSQNGQSWTEAF
v_call: TRBV27
cdr3_length: 14

cdr3_aa: AAGEGNTGELW
v_call: TRBV28
cdr3_length: 11

cdr3_aa: ASTAIGGNTEAF
v_call: TRBV19
cdr3_length: 12

cdr3_aa: SAPTGSAKNIQY
v_call: TRBV20-1
cdr3_length: 12

cdr3_aa: ASSAYSGVGTQY
v_call: TRBV11-2
cdr3_length: 12

cdr3_aa: ASSIQGSYNSPLH
v_call: TRBV7-2
cdr3_length: 13

cdr3_aa: AGSRYTQY
v_call: TRBV20-1
cdr3_length: 8

cdr3_aa: ASSEETGNTGELF
v_call: TRBV6-4
cdr3_length: 13

cdr3_aa: ASSRTSGSGDIKY
v_call: TRBV6-1
cdr3_length: 13

cdr3_aa: SVEDLGSWHGETQY
v_call: TRBV29-1
cdr3_length: 14

cdr3_aa: ASGRIMGSPLH
v_call: TRBV12-5
cdr3_length: 11

cdr3_aa: ASSTTSGRNTGELF
v_call: TRBV12-3/TRBV12-4
cdr3_length: 14

cdr3_aa: ATSGGGGTYEQY
v_call: TRBV24-1
cdr3_length: 12

cdr3_aa: ASSESAGSTKNIQY
v_call: TRBV25-1
cdr3_length: 14

cdr3_aa: ASSYSMLARQETQY
v_call: TRBV6-5
cdr3_length: 14

cdr3_aa: ASSSNRLAGQETQY
v_call: TRBV7-9
cdr3_length: 14

cdr3_aa: ASSESAKETQY
v_call: TRBV10-2
cdr3_length: 11

cdr3_aa: ASSLRVRGGYGYT
v_call: TRBV12-3/TRBV12-4
cdr3_length: 13

cdr3_aa: ASKGSSDGTEAF
v_call: TRBV28
cdr3_length: 12

cdr3_aa: SVGSLNQPQH
v_call: TRBV29-1
cdr3_length: 10

cdr3_aa: ASSNQGAGTEAF
v_call: TRBV6-5
cdr3_length: 12

cdr3_aa: AWSVRRAGASFGYT
v_call: TRBV30
cdr3_length: 14

cdr3_aa: SASAGHGLRALH
v_call: TRBV20-1
cdr3_length: 12

cdr3_aa: ASSSQYWGLNQPQH
v_call: TRBV12-3/TRBV12-4
cdr3_length: 14

cdr3_aa: ASSLWTGGTIYGYT
v_call: TRBV5-1
cdr3_length: 14

cdr3_aa: ATSDGTYSYEQY
v_call: TRBV24-1
cdr3_length: 12

cdr3_aa: ASSLVVDRGPEQF
v_call: TRBV7-9
cdr3_length: 13

cdr3_aa: ASTIRGGELF
v_call: TRBV6-1
cdr3_length: 10

cdr3_aa: SATPASGGVETQY
v_call: TRBV20-1
cdr3_length: 13

cdr3_aa: ASSYSRLLMNTEAF
v_call: TRBV6-2/TRBV6-3
cdr3_length: 14